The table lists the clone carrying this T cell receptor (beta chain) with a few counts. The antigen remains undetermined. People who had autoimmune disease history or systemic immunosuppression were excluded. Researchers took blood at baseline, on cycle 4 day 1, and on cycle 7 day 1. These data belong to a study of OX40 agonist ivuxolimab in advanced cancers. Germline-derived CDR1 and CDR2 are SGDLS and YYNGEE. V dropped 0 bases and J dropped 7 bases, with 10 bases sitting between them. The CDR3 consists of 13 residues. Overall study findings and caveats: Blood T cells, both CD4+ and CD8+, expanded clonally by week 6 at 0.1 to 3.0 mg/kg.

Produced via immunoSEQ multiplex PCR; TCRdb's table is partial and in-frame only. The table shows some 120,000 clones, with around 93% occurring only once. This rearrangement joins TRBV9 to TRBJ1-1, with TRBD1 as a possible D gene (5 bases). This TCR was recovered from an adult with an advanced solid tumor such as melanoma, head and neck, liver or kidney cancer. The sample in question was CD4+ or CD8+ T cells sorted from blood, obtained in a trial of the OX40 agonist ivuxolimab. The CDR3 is CASSVGRESEAFF. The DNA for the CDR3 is TGTGCCAGCAGCGTAGGCAGGGAAAGTGAAGCTTTCTTT.